The rows below give T cell receptor beta chains drawn from one sample of a study of blood T cell repertoires in COVID-19. TCRdb keeps only in-frame clones here, not all; method: immunoSEQ multiplex PCR. The sample holds about 47,000 clones, roughly 84% seen once. Sequencing used peripheral blood. These TCRs come from a man aged 50-60 years with acute or convalescent COVID-19. Both conserved end residues are part of each CDR3. D genes are given only for firm matches. The size of a clone is reported for some rows only, either as once, few or many, or as a class for expanded clones.

D: TRBD1; size: -; V: TRBV18; J: TRBJ2-2; DNA: TGTGCCAGCTCATCCCGGGACAGGAACACCGGGGAGCTGTTTTTT; CDR3: CASSSRDRNTGELFF
D: TRBD1; size: -; V: TRBV5-1; J: TRBJ2-1; DNA: TGCGCCAGCAGCTTGGAAGGACAGGGATGGAACGAGCAGTTCTTC; CDR3: CASSLEGQGWNEQFF
D: TRBD1; size: -; V: TRBV6-2/TRBV6-3; J: TRBJ2-7; DNA: TGTGCCAGCAGCCTCCATGGGACAGGGTACTACGAGCAGTACTTC; CDR3: CASSLHGTGYYEQYF
D: TRBD2; size: once; V: TRBV28; J: TRBJ2-1; DNA: TGTGCCAGCAGTTCGACTAGCGGGAGGCACAATGAGCAGTTCTTC; CDR3: CASSSTSGRHNEQFF
D: TRBD2; size: -; V: TRBV24-1; J: TRBJ2-1; DNA: TGTGCCACCAGTGGTTTGCGGGAGGTTGGTGAGCAGTTCTTC; CDR3: CATSGLREVGEQFF
D: -; size: -; V: TRBV3-1/TRBV3-2; J: TRBJ2-7; DNA: TGTGCCAGCAGCCTACGAGGACAGAGACCAACCTACGAGCAGTACTTC; CDR3: CASSLRGQRPTYEQYF
D: -; size: -; V: TRBV6-5; J: TRBJ1-4; DNA: TGTGCCAGCAGTTACCCTATGGAAAAACTGTTTTTT; CDR3: CASSYPMEKLFF
D: -; size: -; V: TRBV3-1/TRBV3-2; J: TRBJ1-5; DNA: TGTGCCAGCAGCCAAGCAGGGGCCAATCAGCCCCAGCATTTT; CDR3: CASSQAGANQPQHF
D: TRBD2; size: -; V: TRBV3-1/TRBV3-2; J: TRBJ2-1; DNA: TGTGCCAGCAGCCAAGGGGGGGGGAATGAGCAGTTCTTC; CDR3: CASSQGGGNEQFF
D: TRBD2; size: -; V: TRBV7-8; J: TRBJ2-3; DNA: TGTGCCAGCAGCTTAGGGACTAGCGGGAGGGCAACGGATACGCAGTATTTT; CDR3: CASSLGTSGRATDTQYF
D: -; size: -; V: TRBV7-2; J: TRBJ2-1; DNA: TGTGCCAGCAGCTTACAAGGGGCGGGACGCTACAATGAGCAGTTCTTC; CDR3: CASSLQGAGRYNEQFF
D: TRBD1; size: -; V: TRBV6-5; J: TRBJ2-7; DNA: TGTGCCAGCACCCGAGGCGGGACAGGGTCTTACGAGCAGTACTTC; CDR3: CASTRGGTGSYEQYF
D: TRBD1; size: -; V: TRBV2; J: TRBJ2-5; DNA: TGTGCCAGCAGTGAAAGGGACAGGGGGCTTGAGACCCAGTACTTC; CDR3: CASSERDRGLETQYF
D: -; size: -; V: TRBV28; J: TRBJ1-3; DNA: TGTGCCAGCAGTAGTTCCGGGACACAGCTCCGAAACACCATATATTTT; CDR3: CASSSSGTQLRNTIYF
D: TRBD2; size: -; V: TRBV7-6; J: TRBJ2-7; DNA: TGTGCCAGCAGCTTAGCGAAGGGACTAGCGCTTACCTACGAGCAGTACTTC; CDR3: CASSLAKGLALTYEQYF
D: TRBD1; size: -; V: TRBV9; J: TRBJ2-7; DNA: TGTGCCAGCAGCGTCGGACAGGGGACCTTTTCCTACGAGCAGTACTTC; CDR3: CASSVGQGTFSYEQYF
D: TRBD1; size: -; V: TRBV30; J: TRBJ1-1; DNA: TGTGCCTGGAGTGAACCGAGACAGGGATACACTGAAGCTTTCTTT; CDR3: CAWSEPRQGYTEAFF
D: -; size: -; V: TRBV3-1/TRBV3-2; J: TRBJ1-3; DNA: TGTGCCAGCAGCCAAGATCTGGGCCTGACCGTCCCCCACTCTGGAAACACCATATATTTT; CDR3: CASSQDLGLTVPHSGNTIYF
D: TRBD1; size: few; V: TRBV28; J: TRBJ1-2; DNA: TGTGCCAGCAGGACAGGGGGCGCTGGCTACACCTTC; CDR3: CASRTGGAGYTF
D: TRBD1; size: -; V: TRBV11-2; J: TRBJ1-2; DNA: TGTGCCAGCAGCCCCAGGGGGCAGGTCTATGGCTACACCTTC; CDR3: CASSPRGQVYGYTF
D: -; size: -; V: TRBV4-3; J: TRBJ1-6; DNA: TGCGCCAGCAGCTCAGGGTTAGGGCTGGGATATAATTCACCCCTCCACTTT; CDR3: CASSSGLGLGYNSPLHF
D: -; size: -; V: TRBV7-2; J: TRBJ1-2; DNA: TGTGCCAGCAGCTTAACAGGGTCGGACTATGGCTACACCTTC; CDR3: CASSLTGSDYGYTF
D: TRBD1; size: -; V: TRBV5-8; J: TRBJ2-6; DNA: TGTGCCTCCGGGACAGGGGTAGGTGGGGCCAACGTCCTGACTTTC; CDR3: CASGTGVGGANVLTF
D: TRBD2; size: once; V: TRBV28; J: TRBJ2-7; DNA: TGTGCCAGCAGTCCCGGGACTAGCGGGAGCTACGAGCAGTACTTC; CDR3: CASSPGTSGSYEQYF
D: -; size: once; V: TRBV6-6; J: TRBJ1-3; DNA: TGTGCCAGCACCAAAGACAGCAACTCTGGAAACACCATATATTTT; CDR3: CASTKDSNSGNTIYF
D: -; size: -; V: TRBV11-3; J: TRBJ2-6; DNA: TGTGCCAGCAGCTTCCCGGGTGCCAACGTCCTGACTTTC; CDR3: CASSFPGANVLTF
D: -; size: -; V: TRBV11-2; J: TRBJ2-1; DNA: TGTGCCAGCAGCGATAAAGATAGAGGGAATGAGCAGTTCTTC; CDR3: CASSDKDRGNEQFF
D: -; size: -; V: TRBV4-3; J: TRBJ1-1; DNA: TGCGCCAGCAGCCAAGTTTCAGGGCGCACTGAAGCTTTCTTT; CDR3: CASSQVSGRTEAFF
D: -; size: -; V: TRBV11-2; J: TRBJ1-4; DNA: TGTGCCAGCAGCTTAGGTGGCCATGGAACTAATGAAAAACTGTTTTTT; CDR3: CASSLGGHGTNEKLFF
D: -; size: few; V: TRBV5-4; J: TRBJ1-6; DNA: TGTGCCAGCACTCAATCTCCCGGGACAAGAAATAATTCACCCCTCCACTTT; CDR3: CASTQSPGTRNNSPLHF
D: TRBD2; size: once; V: TRBV28; J: TRBJ2-1; DNA: TGTGCCAGCAGTTGGGTAGCGGGAGGGGAATACAATGAGCAGTTCTTC; CDR3: CASSWVAGGEYNEQFF
D: TRBD2; size: -; V: TRBV3-1/TRBV3-2; J: TRBJ2-2; DNA: TGTGCCAGCAGCCTTCCCAGGGCTAGCGGATTCACCGGGGAGCTGTTTTTT; CDR3: CASSLPRASGFTGELFF
D: -; size: -; V: TRBV20-1; J: TRBJ2-5; DNA: TGCAGTGCTAAGGGTCGGGGGACCCAGTACTTC; CDR3: CSAKGRGTQYF
D: TRBD1; size: -; V: TRBV6-1; J: TRBJ2-3; DNA: TGTGCCAGCAGTGACCCCGGGACAGGGCTCACAGATACGCAGTATTTT; CDR3: CASSDPGTGLTDTQYF
D: TRBD1; size: few; V: TRBV4-1; J: TRBJ2-2; DNA: TGCGCCAGCAGGGGGGGACAGGGGGCGCGGAGCACCGGGGAGCTGTTTTTT; CDR3: CASRGGQGARSTGELFF
D: TRBD1; size: -; V: TRBV7-8; J: TRBJ1-1; DNA: TGTGCCAGCAGCACAAGCCTGACAGGGACGATGAACACTGAAGCTTTCTTT; CDR3: CASSTSLTGTMNTEAFF
D: -; size: -; V: TRBV5-1; J: TRBJ2-7; DNA: TGCGCCAGCAGGGTGGAGGGATACTCCTACGAGCAGTACTTC; CDR3: CASRVEGYSYEQYF
D: TRBD1; size: -; V: TRBV25-1; J: TRBJ2-7; DNA: TGTGCCAGCAGTGGTTGGGACAGGGGTTACGAGCAGTACTTC; CDR3: CASSGWDRGYEQYF
D: -; size: -; V: TRBV7-9; J: TRBJ2-1; DNA: TGTGCCAGCAGCTTTTGGGGGCCTCCCTATTCCTACAATGAGCAGTTCTTC; CDR3: CASSFWGPPYSYNEQFF
D: TRBD1; size: many; V: TRBV29-1; J: TRBJ1-2; DNA: TGCAGCGAACTGACAGGGGACTATGGCTACACCTTC; CDR3: CSELTGDYGYTF
D: -; size: -; V: TRBV7-6; J: TRBJ1-5; DNA: TGTGCCAGCAGCCTAACCAAGGGGCAGCCCCAGCATTTT; CDR3: CASSLTKGQPQHF
D: TRBD1; size: -; V: TRBV9; J: TRBJ2-1; DNA: TGTGCCAGCAGCGCAAGGGGACAGAGCAATGAGCAGTTCTTC; CDR3: CASSARGQSNEQFF
D: -; size: -; V: TRBV10-1; J: TRBJ1-3; DNA: TGCGCCACTTCATCGGACAGCGCCCGGAACACCATATATTTT; CDR3: CATSSDSARNTIYF
D: -; size: -; V: TRBV29-1; J: TRBJ1-1; DNA: TGCAGCGCCCGTCGGAGGGTGAGTGTCACTGAAGCTTTCTTT; CDR3: CSARRRVSVTEAFF
D: TRBD1; size: -; V: TRBV24-1; J: TRBJ2-1; DNA: TGTGCCACCAGTGACTTCTGGACAGGGGGTTACAATGAGCAGTTCTTC; CDR3: CATSDFWTGGYNEQFF
D: -; size: -; V: TRBV7-2; J: TRBJ2-3; DNA: TGTGCCAGCAGCTTAAAACAGCGGTCCTTAGGGGATACGCAGTATTTT; CDR3: CASSLKQRSLGDTQYF
D: TRBD2; size: once; V: TRBV29-1; J: TRBJ2-1; DNA: TGCAGCGGATTAGCGGGGTGGCGGGGCAATGAGCAGTTCTTC; CDR3: CSGLAGWRGNEQFF
D: -; size: -; V: TRBV11-1; J: TRBJ1-5; DNA: TGTGCCTACGGGAGGGGTAAAAGCAATCAGCCCCAGCATTTT; CDR3: CAYGRGKSNQPQHF
D: -; size: -; V: TRBV6-6; J: TRBJ1-5; DNA: TGTGCCAGCATGGGGGCAGGGAGTAATCAGCCCCAGCATTTT; CDR3: CASMGAGSNQPQHF
D: -; size: few; V: TRBV2; J: TRBJ2-1; DNA: TGTGCCAGCAGGACTCAAGACTACAATGAGCAGTTCTTC; CDR3: CASRTQDYNEQFF
D: -; size: -; V: TRBV5-4; J: TRBJ2-7; DNA: TGTGCCAGCAGCCGGGTGAGGCCAGGGGCCTACGAGCAGTACTTC; CDR3: CASSRVRPGAYEQYF
D: TRBD1; size: -; V: TRBV10-3; J: TRBJ2-2; DNA: TGTGCCATCTTCAAGGGACAGGGGTATTCCGGGGAGCTGTTTTTT; CDR3: CAIFKGQGYSGELFF
D: TRBD2; size: -; V: TRBV19; J: TRBJ2-3; DNA: TGTGCCACCTCGGATGGGGGACTAGCGGCTTCAGATACGCAGTATTTT; CDR3: CATSDGGLAASDTQYF
D: TRBD1; size: -; V: TRBV30; J: TRBJ1-5; DNA: TGTGCCTGGAGTGTAAGGGGGACAGGGTATCAGCCCCAGCATTTT; CDR3: CAWSVRGTGYQPQHF
D: -; size: -; V: TRBV29-1; J: TRBJ1-2; DNA: TGCAGCGTTGCATCATCGGGGGGCAACTATGGCTACACCTTC; CDR3: CSVASSGGNYGYTF